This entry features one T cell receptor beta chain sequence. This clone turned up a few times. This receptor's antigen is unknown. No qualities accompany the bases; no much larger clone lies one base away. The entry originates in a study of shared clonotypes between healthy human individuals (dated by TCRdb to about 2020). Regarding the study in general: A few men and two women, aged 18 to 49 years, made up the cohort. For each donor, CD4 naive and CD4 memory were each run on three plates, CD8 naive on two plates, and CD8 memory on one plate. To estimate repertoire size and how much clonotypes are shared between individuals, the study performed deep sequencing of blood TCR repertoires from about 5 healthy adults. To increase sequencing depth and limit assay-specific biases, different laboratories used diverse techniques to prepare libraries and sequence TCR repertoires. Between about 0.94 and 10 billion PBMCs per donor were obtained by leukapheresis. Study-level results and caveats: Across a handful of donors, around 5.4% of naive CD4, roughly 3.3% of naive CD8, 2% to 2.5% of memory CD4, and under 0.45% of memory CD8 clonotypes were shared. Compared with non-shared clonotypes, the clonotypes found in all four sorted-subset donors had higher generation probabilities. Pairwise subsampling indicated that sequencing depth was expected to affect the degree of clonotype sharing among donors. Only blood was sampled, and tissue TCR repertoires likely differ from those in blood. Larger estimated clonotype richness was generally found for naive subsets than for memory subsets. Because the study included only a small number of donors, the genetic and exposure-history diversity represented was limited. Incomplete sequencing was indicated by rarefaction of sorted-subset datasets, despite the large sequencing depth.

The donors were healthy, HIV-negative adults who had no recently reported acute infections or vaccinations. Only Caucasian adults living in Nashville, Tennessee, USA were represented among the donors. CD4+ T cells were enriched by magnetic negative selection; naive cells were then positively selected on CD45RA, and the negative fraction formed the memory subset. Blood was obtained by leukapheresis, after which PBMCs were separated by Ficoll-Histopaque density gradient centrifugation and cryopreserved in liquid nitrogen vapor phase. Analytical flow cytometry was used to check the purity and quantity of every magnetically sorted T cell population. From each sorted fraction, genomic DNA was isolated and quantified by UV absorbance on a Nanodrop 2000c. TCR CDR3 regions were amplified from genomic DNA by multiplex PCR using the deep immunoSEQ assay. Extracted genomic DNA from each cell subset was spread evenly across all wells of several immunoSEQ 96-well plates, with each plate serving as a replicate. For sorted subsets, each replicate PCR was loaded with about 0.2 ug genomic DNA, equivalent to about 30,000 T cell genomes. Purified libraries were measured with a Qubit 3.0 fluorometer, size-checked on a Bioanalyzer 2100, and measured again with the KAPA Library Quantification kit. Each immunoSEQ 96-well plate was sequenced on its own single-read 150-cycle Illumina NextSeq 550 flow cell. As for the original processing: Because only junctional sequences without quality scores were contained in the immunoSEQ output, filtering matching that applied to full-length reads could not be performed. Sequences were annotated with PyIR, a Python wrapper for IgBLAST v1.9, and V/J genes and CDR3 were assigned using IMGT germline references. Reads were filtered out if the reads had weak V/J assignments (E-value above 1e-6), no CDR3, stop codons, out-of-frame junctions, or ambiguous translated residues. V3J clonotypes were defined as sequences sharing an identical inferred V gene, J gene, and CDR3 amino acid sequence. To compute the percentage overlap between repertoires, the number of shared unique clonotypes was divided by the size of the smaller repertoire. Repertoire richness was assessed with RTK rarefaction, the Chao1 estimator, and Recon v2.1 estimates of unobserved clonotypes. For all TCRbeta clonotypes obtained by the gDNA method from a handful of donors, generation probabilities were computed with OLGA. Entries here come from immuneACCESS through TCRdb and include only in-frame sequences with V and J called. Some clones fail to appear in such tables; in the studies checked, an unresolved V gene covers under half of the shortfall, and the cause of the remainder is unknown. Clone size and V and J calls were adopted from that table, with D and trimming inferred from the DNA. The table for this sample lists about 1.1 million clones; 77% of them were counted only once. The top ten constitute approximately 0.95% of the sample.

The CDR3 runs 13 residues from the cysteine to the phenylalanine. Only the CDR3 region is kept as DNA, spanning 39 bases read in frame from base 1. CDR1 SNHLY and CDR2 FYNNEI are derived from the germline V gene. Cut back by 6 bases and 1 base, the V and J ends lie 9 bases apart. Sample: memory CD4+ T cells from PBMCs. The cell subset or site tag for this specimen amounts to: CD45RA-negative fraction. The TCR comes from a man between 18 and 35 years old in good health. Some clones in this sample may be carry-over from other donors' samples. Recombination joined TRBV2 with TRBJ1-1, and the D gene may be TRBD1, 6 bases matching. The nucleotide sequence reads TGTGCCAGCAGCTACAGGGAGAACACTGAAGCTTTCTTT. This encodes CASSYRENTEAFF.